The 30 T cell receptor beta chains reported below all come from one sample, sequenced in a study of shared clonotypes between healthy human individuals (dated by TCRdb to about 2020). Receptor amplification or capture employed the immunoSEQ multiplex PCR assay. The immuneACCESS repertoire file appears here via TCRdb, limited to in-frame rearrangements. These files lack a portion of the clones; in checked studies, under half of the deficit traces to unresolved V genes, and the cause of the others is not known. The sample table records more than 450,000 clones; 79% of these occur just once. The ten largest clones add up to over 10% of the sample. The sequenced sample consisted of PBMCs. The receptors derive from a woman aged 40 to 49 in good health. Some clones in this sample may be carry-over from other donors' samples.

V gene TRBV28 combines with J gene TRBJ1-5; a weak D match, TRBD1 (6 bases). The CDR3 is made up of 14 amino acids. V was cut by 3 bases and J by 5 bases, with 11 bases left in between. CDR1 is MDHEN, CDR2 SYDVKM, per germline. CDR3 protein: CASSFPQGHQPQHF. The CDR3 nucleotides read TGTGCCAGCAGTTTTCCACAGGGTCATCAGCCCCAGCATTTT. The full variable domain, completed using reference TRBV28 and TRBJ1-5, is DVKVTQSSRYLVKRTGEKVFLECVQDMDHENMFWYRQDPGLGLRLIYFSYDVKMKEKGDIPEGYSVSREKKERFSLILESASTNQTSMYLCASSFPQGHQPQHFGDGTRLSIL.

In DNA, the CDR3 is TGTGCCAGCACCTCACCCGGGACTTCCTACGAGCAGTACTTC. Residues: CASTSPGTSYEQYF. The chain links TRBV27 to TRBJ2-7, with a possible D match to TRBD2 (6 bases). Germline loops: CDR1 MNHEY, CDR2 SMNVEV (reference sequence). The CDR3 has 14 residues. V dropped 7 bases and J dropped 1 base, with 14 bases sitting between them.

The CDR3 nucleotides read TGTGCCAGCAGCTTACTAGCGGGAGAAGAGACCCAGTACTTC. Its translation: CASSLLAGEETQYF. The rearrangement uses TRBV7-8 and TRBJ2-5; 10 nucleotides line up with TRBD2. Germline V gives CDR1 SGHVS, CDR2 FQNEAQ. This CDR3 comprises 14 residues. The V gene end was trimmed by 2 bases and the J gene end by 3 bases; junction bases not matched to a gene: 0.

V is TRBV27 and J is TRBJ2-2; 12 bases are shared with TRBD2. CDR1 and CDR2 (germline): MNHEY, SMNVEV (reference sequence). The trim removed 4 bases at V and 4 bases at J, leaving 16 bases unmatched. The CDR3 totals 20 residues. Here the CDR3 reads CASSYGGRLAGVVSTGELFF. For the CDR3, the DNA is TGTGCCAGCAGTTACGGGGGCAGACTAGCGGGAGTGGTTAGCACCGGGGAGCTGTTTTTT.

Comments on this clone: The sample has other DNA sequences that encode this CDR3 too. The V gene is TRBV2, the J gene TRBJ1-3, with no clear D. Trimming cost V 4 bases and J 4 bases, with 5 bases left between them. The CDR3 extends over 12 amino acids. CDR1 SNHLY and CDR2 FYNNEI come from the germline V gene. CDR3 amino acids: CASSVQGNTIYF. The DNA for the CDR3 is TGTGCCAGCAGTGTGCAGGGAAACACCATATATTTT.

This sequence joins TRBV19 and TRBJ1-4; D uncertain. The length of the CDR3 is 15 residues. Trimming removed 6 bases at V and 0 bases at J, with 11 bases between. Germline CDR1 is LNHDA and CDR2 is SQIVND (reference sequence). CDR3 DNA sequence: TGTGCCAGTAGAACAGTCGGAGCAACTAATGAAAAACTGTTTTTT. This encodes CASRTVGATNEKLFF.

The CDR3 sequence: CASSQYRGNTGELFF. The CDR3 DNA is TGTGCCAGCAGTCAATACAGGGGGAACACCGGGGAGCTGTTTTTT. The chain links TRBV6-5 to TRBJ2-2, with 7 bases matching TRBD1. Trimming took 5 bases from V and 1 from J; bases not matched to a gene: 4. CDR3 size: 15 residues. Germline V CDR1 and CDR2: MNHEY, SVGAGI.

This clone came up once. CDR3 sequence reads: CASSQDRGTGNEKLFF. Here the CDR3 DNA reads TGCGCCAGCAGCCAAGACAGAGGGACGGGAAATGAAAAACTGTTTTTT. The chain uses TRBV4-3 and TRBJ1-4, with TRBD1 as a possible D gene (5 bases). The V and J ends lost 0 bases and 5 bases respectively, with 13 bases between them. The CDR3 extends over 16 amino acids. The germline CDR1 and CDR2 sequences are LGHNA and YSLEER.

This clone was seen a handful of times. V gene TRBV18 combines with J gene TRBJ1-2; 10 bases match TRBD1. J lost 5 bases, V lost 3 bases, and 3 bases had no gene match. The germline gives CDR1 KGHSH, CDR2 LQKENI. CDR3 size: 14 residues. The CDR3 region is CASSPVGQGYGYTF. Written as DNA, the CDR3 is TGTGCCAGCTCACCGGTGGGACAGGGGTATGGCTACACCTTC.

This clone was observed a few times. V gene TRBV7-9 combines with J gene TRBJ1-1; tentative D call: TRBD1 (5 bases). V was clipped by 2 bases and J by 6 bases, with 10 bases between them. Germline CDR1 and CDR2: SEHNR and FQNEAQ (reference sequence). This CDR3 spans 13 amino acids. The CDR3 coding sequence is TGTGCCAGCAGCTTAACGGGGCGGGCTGAAGCTTTCTTT. It specifies CASSLTGRAEAFF.

This chain connects TRBV5-4 to TRBJ2-2; TRBD2 aligns across 10 bases. Germline V gene data show CDR1 as SGHNT and CDR2 as YYREEE (reference sequence). The CDR3 runs 13 residues. V was clipped by 0 bases and J by 13 bases; unmatched bases: 3. The CDR3 coding sequence is TGTGCCAGCAGCTTGGACGCTAGCGGGAGGCTGTTTTTT. Translating gives CASSLDASGRLFF.

The V call is TRBV7-9, the J call TRBJ2-5, with D uncertain. V was cut by 5 bases and J by 2 bases, with 9 bases left in between. This CDR3 is 13 amino acids long. The germline V gene has CDR1 SEHNR and CDR2 FQNEAQ (reference sequence). This CDR3 is CASSRRSQETQYF. The CDR3 nucleotides are TGTGCCAGCAGCCGCCGCTCACAAGAGACCCAGTACTTC.

This clone was seen a single time. The chain combines TRBV4-1 with TRBJ2-6; D remains ambiguous. V lost 0 bases and J 0 bases, leaving 12 bases between the germline ends. The germline gives CDR1 MGHRA, CDR2 YSYEKL. The CDR3 length is 18 residues. CDR3 sequence reads: CASSQDGRYRSGANVLTF. CDR3 nucleotides: TGCGCCAGCAGCCAAGACGGCAGATATCGCTCTGGGGCCAACGTCCTGACTTTC.

This clone was detected once. The rearrangement uses TRBV7-6 and TRBJ1-3; D gene ambiguous. V was trimmed by 1 base and J by 6 bases, leaving 10 bases between them. Germline V gives CDR1 SGHVS, CDR2 FNYEAQ. CDR3 length: 14 amino acids. The CDR3 coding sequence is TGTGCCAGCAGCTTAGTTTCTGCCGAAAACACCATATATTTT. Translating gives CASSLVSAENTIYF.

The genes are TRBV6-1 and TRBJ2-7; D may be TRBD1 (5 bases). The CDR3 contains 15 residues. CDR1 is MNHNS, CDR2 SASEGT, per germline. The V end was cut by 1 base, the J end by 2 bases, with 12 bases between. The CDR3 loop is CASSEGGHQAYEQYF. The CDR3 nucleotides are TGTGCCAGCAGTGAAGGAGGACATCAAGCCTACGAGCAGTACTTC.

The rearrangement uses TRBV6-5 and TRBJ1-5, with D tentatively TRBD1 (5 bases). The CDR3 is 14 amino acids. The germline V gene has CDR1 MNHEY and CDR2 SVGAGI. V dropped 2 bases and J dropped 5 bases, with 10 bases sitting between them. CDR3 nucleotide sequence: TGTGCCAGCAGTTACAGGGGTGGCGATCAGCCCCAGCATTTT. Amino acid sequence: CASSYRGGDQPQHF.

Notes on this clone: A far larger clone is just one base off, so this is likely a read error. Other nucleotide sequences in the sample specify the same CDR3. The chain carries TRBV28 and TRBJ1-1, with D maybe TRBD1 (5 bases). V was pared by 5 bases and J by 1 base, with 8 bases between. Germline CDR1 MDHEN, CDR2 SYDVKM. The length of the CDR3 is 13 residues. The CDR3 DNA reads as TGTGCCAGCAGTCCGACAGAGAACACTGAAGCTTTCTTT. It specifies CASSPTENTEAFF.

On this clone itself: One end of the junction fails to match germline, which may point to a read error. Here the CDR3 DNA reads TGCGCCAGCAGCCAAAGTAGCGGGATTGAGCGGTTCTTC. It specifies CASSQSSGIERFF. The chain recombines TRBV4-1 with TRBJ2-1; 8 bases agree with TRBD2. The CDR3 loop spans 13 amino acids. Germline V lookup: CDR1 MGHRA, CDR2 YSYEKL.

This clone was seen a single time. The chain is built from TRBV7-8 and TRBJ2-7; no clear D gene. Trimming left V 0 bases short and J 4 bases short, with 7 bases between. The germline gives CDR1 SGHVS, CDR2 FQNEAQ. The CDR3 sequence is 13 residues long. CDR3 sequence: CASSLAPRYEQYF. The CDR3 DNA follows: TGTGCCAGCAGCTTAGCCCCCCGATACGAGCAGTACTTC. The whole variable domain, filled in from reference TRBV7-8 and TRBJ2-7, reads GAGVSQSPRYKVAKRGQDVALRCDPISGHVSLFWYQQALGQGPEFLTYFQNEAQLDKSGLPSDRFFAERPEGSVSTLKIQRTQQEDSAVYLCASSLAPRYEQYFGPGTRLTVT.

This chain links TRBV18 with TRBJ2-7; 9 positions match TRBD2. The germline CDR1 and CDR2 sequences are KGHSH and LQKENI. V lost 3 bases and J lost 7; bases outside the gene matches: 10. CDR3 length equals 15 residues. In DNA form, the CDR3 reads TGTGCCAGCTCACCGTCTAGCGGGGCCCAGGGGGAGCAGTACTTC. It yields the protein CASSPSSGAQGEQYF.

The CDR3 region has the DNA TGTGCCAGCGCAGGGCACTCCTACGAGCAGTACTTC. It translates to CASAGHSYEQYF. V is TRBV6-5 and J is TRBJ2-7, with D possibly matching TRBD1 (5 bases). This CDR3 region has 12 residues. Trimming removed 8 bases at V and 0 bases at J, with 8 bases between. CDR1 and CDR2 from the germline V gene are MNHEY and SVGAGI.

The chain uses TRBV27 and TRBJ2-7; 8 bases line up with TRBD1. The V segment lost 2 bases and the J segment 1 base; nucleotides outside the gene matches: 4. Germline V gene sequence: CDR1 MNHEY, CDR2 SMNVEV (reference sequence). The CDR3 extends over 15 amino acids. CDR3 DNA: TGTGCCAGCAGTTTAAGACAGGGGAAATCCTACGAGCAGTACTTC. As protein: CASSLRQGKSYEQYF.

The chain carries TRBV21-1 and TRBJ2-7; the D segment call TRBD2 is taken from the table without a DNA check. TRBV21-1 is deemed a pseudogene. The CDR3 has 17 amino acids. This chain's CDR3 is CASSGLAGGHGGDEQYF. CDR3 coding DNA: TGTGCCAGCAGCGGACTAGCGGGAGGCCACGGCGGCGACGAGCAGTACTTC.

This chain connects TRBV10-3 to TRBJ2-7; D may be TRBD1 (6 bases). Germline CDR1 reads ENHRY; CDR2 reads SYGVKD. V lost 10 bases and J lost 6, with 16 bases in between. This CDR3 has 12 amino acids. CDR3 DNA sequence: TGTGCCAGGGGGCGGGTCCATACCGAGCAGTACTTC. Amino acid sequence: CARGRVHTEQYF.

This clone has more than one count but fewer than ten. This rearrangement joins TRBV2 to TRBJ1-1, with D possibly TRBD1 on 6 matching bases. In germline, CDR1 is SNHLY, CDR2 FYNNEI. The ends were cut back, 5 bases at V and 6 bases at J, with 16 bases in the middle. The CDR3 spans 14 residues. In nucleotides, the CDR3 is TGTGCCAGCAGTCCGATTCAGGGGTTTGCTGAAGCTTTCTTT. Its protein product is CASSPIQGFAEAFF.

The chain joins TRBV5-1 to TRBJ2-2; D ambiguous. The CDR3 is 12 residues long. Per the germline V gene, CDR1 is SGHRS and CDR2 is YFSETQ. The V and J ends lost 4 bases and 7 bases respectively, with 8 bases between them. DNA of the CDR3: TGCGCCAGCAGCCCCCTCCACGGGGAGCTGTTTTTT. This codes for CASSPLHGELFF.

This chain connects TRBV7-8 to TRBJ1-1; no clear D. V was cut by 1 base and J by 3 bases, with 9 bases left in between. The CDR3 runs 14 residues. Per germline, CDR1 SGHVS and CDR2 FQNEAQ. The CDR3 DNA is TGTGCCAGCAGCTTAGGGCAGGCGCACACTGAAGCTTTCTTT. Protein sequence: CASSLGQAHTEAFF.

Turning to this clone: One junction end disagrees with the germline gene, perhaps due to a read error. The chain is built from TRBV5-6 and TRBJ1-6; tentative D call: TRBD1 (5 bases). The germline V gene has CDR1 SGHDT and CDR2 YYEEEE. The CDR3 runs to 14 residues. This CDR3 is CASSLGAVNSPLHF. The CDR3, as DNA: TGTGCCAGCAGCCTCGGGGCGGTCAATTCGCCCCTCCACTTT.

The chain is built from TRBV5-1 and TRBJ2-1; D is possibly TRBD1 (5 bases). CDR1 and CDR2 from the germline V gene are SGHRS and YFSETQ. CDR3 size: 13 residues. V lost 1 base, J lost 5 bases, and 7 bases lay in between. The CDR3 here is CASSLSGHNEQFF. CDR3 in DNA: TGCGCCAGCAGCTTGTCAGGGCACAATGAGCAGTTCTTC.

Only one count was recorded for this clone. CDR3 bases: TGTGCCAGCACCCTCGGGGAGACCCAGTACTTC. Protein product: CASTLGETQYF. The genes are TRBV28 and TRBJ2-5, with unresolved D. From germline, CDR1 is MDHEN and CDR2 SYDVKM. Trimming pared 7 bases from V and 5 bases from J, leaving 8 bases between. This CDR3 contains 11 residues. The complete variable domain, with remaining parts taken from reference TRBV28 and TRBJ2-5, reads DVKVTQSSRYLVKRTGEKVFLECVQDMDHENMFWYRQDPGLGLRLIYFSYDVKMKEKGDIPEGYSVSREKKERFSLILESASTNQTSMYLCASTLGETQYFGPGTRLLVL.